This T cell receptor (beta chain) originates from a study of blood T cell repertoires in COVID-19. CDR3 length: 10 residues. V was pared by 7 bases and J by 0 bases, with 3 bases between. CDR1 and CDR2 (germline): DFQATT, SNEGSKA (reference sequence). Seattle cases were enrolled at active infection and followed longitudinally. This table comes from immunoSEQ multiplex PCR, and its TCRdb copy is limited to in-frame clones, with some not included. This table holds over 150,000 clones, 70% to 85% found once. This clone appeared a single time. The receptor's source is a man aged 80 or over with COVID-19, enrolled during active disease. Sample: peripheral blood. The genes are TRBV20-1 and TRBJ2-5; D uncertain. In nucleotides, the CDR3 is TGCAGTGTCTACCAAGAGACCCAGTACTTC. Protein sequence: CSVYQETQYF.